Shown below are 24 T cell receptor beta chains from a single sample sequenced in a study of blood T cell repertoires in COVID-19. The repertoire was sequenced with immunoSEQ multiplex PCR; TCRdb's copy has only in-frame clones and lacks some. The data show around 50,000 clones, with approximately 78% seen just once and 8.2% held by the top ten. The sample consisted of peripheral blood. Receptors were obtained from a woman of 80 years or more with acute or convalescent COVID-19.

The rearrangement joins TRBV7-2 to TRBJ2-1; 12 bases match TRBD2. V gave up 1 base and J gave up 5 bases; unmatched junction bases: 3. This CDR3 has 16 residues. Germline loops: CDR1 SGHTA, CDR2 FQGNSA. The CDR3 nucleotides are TGTGCCAGCAGCTTAGTGGCTAGCGGGGGGGACAATGAGCAGTTCTTC. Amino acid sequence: CASSLVASGGDNEQFF.

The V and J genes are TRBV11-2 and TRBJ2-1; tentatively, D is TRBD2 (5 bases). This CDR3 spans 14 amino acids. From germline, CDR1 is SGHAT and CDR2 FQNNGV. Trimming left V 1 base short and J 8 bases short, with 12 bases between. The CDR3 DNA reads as TGTGCCAGCAGCTTAGTCGGGGTGGTCGATGAGCAGTTCTTC. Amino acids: CASSLVGVVDEQFF.

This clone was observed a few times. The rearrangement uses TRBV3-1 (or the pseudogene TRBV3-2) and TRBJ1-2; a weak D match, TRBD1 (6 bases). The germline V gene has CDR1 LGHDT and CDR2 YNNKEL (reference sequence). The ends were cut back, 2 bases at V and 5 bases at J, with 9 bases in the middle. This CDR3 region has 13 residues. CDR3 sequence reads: CASSQTGTYGYTF. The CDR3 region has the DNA TGTGCCAGCAGCCAAACAGGGACATATGGCTACACCTTC.

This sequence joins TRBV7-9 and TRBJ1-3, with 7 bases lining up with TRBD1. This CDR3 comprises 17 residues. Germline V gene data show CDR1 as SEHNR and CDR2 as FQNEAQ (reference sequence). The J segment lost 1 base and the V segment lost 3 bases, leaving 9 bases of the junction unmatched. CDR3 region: CASSFYRDSGSGNTIYF. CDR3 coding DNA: TGTGCCAGCAGCTTTTACCGGGACAGCGGATCTGGAAACACCATATATTTT.

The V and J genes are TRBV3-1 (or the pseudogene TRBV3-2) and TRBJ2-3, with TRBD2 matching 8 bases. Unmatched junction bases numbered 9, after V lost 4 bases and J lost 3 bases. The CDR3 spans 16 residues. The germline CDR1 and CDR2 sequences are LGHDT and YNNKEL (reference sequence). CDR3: CASSRVGTRGTDTQYF. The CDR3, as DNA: TGTGCCAGCAGCCGCGTGGGGACTAGAGGGACAGATACGCAGTATTTT.

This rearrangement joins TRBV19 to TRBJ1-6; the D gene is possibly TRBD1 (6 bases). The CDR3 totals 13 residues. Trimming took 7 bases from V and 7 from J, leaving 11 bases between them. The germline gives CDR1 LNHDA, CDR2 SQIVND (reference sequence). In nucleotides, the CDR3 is TGTGCCAGTACCAGACAGGAGAATTCACCCCTCCACTTT. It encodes CASTRQENSPLHF.

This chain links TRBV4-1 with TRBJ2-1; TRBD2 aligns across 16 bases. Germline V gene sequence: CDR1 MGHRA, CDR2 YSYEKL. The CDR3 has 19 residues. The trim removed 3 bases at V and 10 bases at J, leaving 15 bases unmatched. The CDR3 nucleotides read TGCGCCAGCAGCCAGAACTCCGGGACTAGCGGGAGGGCCCTTGTGGAGCAGTTCTTC. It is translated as CASSQNSGTSGRALVEQFF.

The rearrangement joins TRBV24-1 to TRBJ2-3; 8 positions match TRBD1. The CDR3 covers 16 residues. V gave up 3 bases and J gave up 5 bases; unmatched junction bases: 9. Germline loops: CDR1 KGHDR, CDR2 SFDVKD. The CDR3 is CATSDRTGKRQDTQYF. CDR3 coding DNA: TGTGCCACCAGTGATCGGACAGGGAAAAGACAAGATACGCAGTATTTT.

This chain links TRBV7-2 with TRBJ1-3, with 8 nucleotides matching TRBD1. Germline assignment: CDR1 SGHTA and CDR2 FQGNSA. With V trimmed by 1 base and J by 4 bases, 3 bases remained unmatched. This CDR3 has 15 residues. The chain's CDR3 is CASSLGTGYGNTIYF. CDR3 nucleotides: TGTGCCAGCAGCTTAGGGACAGGGTACGGAAACACCATATATTTT.

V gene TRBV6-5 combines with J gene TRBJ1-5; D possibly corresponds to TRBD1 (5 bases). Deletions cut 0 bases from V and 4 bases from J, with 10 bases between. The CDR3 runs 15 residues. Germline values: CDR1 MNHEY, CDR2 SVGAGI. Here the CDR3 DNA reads TGTGCCAGCAGTTACTCCAGCCAGGGAAATCAGCCCCAGCATTTT. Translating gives CASSYSSQGNQPQHF.

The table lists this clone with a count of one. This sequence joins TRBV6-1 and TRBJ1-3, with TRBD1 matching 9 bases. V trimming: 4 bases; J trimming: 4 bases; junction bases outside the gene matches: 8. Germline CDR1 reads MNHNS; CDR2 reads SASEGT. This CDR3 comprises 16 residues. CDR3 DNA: TGTGCCAGCAGTGGAGGGACAGGGCGGTTAGGAAACACCATATATTTT. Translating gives CASSGGTGRLGNTIYF.

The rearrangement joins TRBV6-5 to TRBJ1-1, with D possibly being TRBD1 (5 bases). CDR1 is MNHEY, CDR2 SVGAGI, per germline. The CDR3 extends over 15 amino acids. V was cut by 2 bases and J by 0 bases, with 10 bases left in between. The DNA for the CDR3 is TGTGCCAGCAGTTACGGTGACAGAATGAACACTGAAGCTTTCTTT. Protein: CASSYGDRMNTEAFF.

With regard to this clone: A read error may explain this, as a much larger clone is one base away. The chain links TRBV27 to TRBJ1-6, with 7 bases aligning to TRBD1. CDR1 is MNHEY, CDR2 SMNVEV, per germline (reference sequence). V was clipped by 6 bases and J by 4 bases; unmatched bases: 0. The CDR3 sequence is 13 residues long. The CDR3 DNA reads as TGTGCCAGCAGGGGACAGTATAATTCACCCCTCCACTTT. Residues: CASRGQYNSPLHF.

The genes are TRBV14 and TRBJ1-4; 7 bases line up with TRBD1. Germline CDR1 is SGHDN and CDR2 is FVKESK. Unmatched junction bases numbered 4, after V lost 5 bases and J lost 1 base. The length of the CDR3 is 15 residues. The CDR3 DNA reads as TGTGCCAGCAGCACCCGACAGGGAACTAATGAAAAACTGTTTTTT. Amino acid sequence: CASSTRQGTNEKLFF.

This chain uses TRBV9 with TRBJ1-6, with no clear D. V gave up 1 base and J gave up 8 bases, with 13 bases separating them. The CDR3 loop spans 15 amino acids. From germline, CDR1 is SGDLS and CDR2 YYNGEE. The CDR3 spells CASSVTGFRDSPLHF. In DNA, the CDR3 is TGTGCCAGCAGCGTAACCGGGTTTCGGGATTCACCCCTCCACTTT.

CDR3 DNA sequence: TGCGCCAGCAGTTTGAAGGCTAGCGGGTACACAGATACGCAGTATTTT. It yields the protein CASSLKASGYTDTQYF. This chain connects TRBV5-1 to TRBJ2-3; 8 bases fit TRBD2. The CDR3 contains 16 residues. The V and J ends lost 5 bases and 2 bases, in that order; junction bases with no gene match: 10. Looked up from germline, CDR1 is SGHRS and CDR2 is YFSETQ.

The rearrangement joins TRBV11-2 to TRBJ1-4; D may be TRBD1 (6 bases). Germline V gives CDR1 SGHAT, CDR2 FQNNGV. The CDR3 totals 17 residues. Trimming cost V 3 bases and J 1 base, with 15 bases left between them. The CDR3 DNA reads TGTGCCAGCAGCTTGAGGGTAGGGGGAGAAACTAATGAAAAACTGTTTTTT. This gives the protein CASSLRVGGETNEKLFF.

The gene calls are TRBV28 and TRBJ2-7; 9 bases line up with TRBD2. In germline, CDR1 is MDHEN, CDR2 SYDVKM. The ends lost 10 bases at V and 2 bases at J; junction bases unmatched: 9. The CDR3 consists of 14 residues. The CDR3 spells CATSRTSVPYEQYF. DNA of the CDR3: TGTGCCACCTCTCGGACTAGCGTACCCTACGAGCAGTACTTC.

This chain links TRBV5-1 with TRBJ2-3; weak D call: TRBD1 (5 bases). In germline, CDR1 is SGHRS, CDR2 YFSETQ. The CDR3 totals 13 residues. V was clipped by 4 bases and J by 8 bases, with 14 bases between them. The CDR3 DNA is TGCGCCAGCAGCGATGCAGGGATACGTACGCAGTATTTT. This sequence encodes CASSDAGIRTQYF.

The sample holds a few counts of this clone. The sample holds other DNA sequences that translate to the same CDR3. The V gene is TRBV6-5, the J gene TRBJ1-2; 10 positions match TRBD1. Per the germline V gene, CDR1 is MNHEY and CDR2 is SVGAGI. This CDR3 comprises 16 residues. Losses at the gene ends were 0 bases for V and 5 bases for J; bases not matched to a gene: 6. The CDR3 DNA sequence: TGTGCCAGCAGTTACTCCCGGACAGGGGGAGGTTATGGCTACACCTTC. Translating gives CASSYSRTGGGYGYTF.

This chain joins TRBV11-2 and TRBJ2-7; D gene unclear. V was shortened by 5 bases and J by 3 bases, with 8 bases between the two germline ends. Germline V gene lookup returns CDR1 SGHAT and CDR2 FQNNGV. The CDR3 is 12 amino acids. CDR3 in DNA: TGTGCCAGCAGCCCAACATACTACGAGCAGTACTTC. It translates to CASSPTYYEQYF.

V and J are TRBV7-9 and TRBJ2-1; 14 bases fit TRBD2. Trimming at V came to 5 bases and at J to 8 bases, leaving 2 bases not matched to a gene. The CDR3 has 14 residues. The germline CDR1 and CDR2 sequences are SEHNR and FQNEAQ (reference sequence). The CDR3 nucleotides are TGTGCCAGCAGCGCGGGACTAGCGGGGGATGAGCAGTTCTTC. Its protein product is CASSAGLAGDEQFF.

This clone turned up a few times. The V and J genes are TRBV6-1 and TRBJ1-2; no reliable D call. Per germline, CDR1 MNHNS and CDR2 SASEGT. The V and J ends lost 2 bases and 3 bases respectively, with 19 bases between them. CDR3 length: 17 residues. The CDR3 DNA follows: TGTGCCAGCAGTGAAACCCCTTCATGGGAGTTTTACTATGGCTACACCTTC. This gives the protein CASSETPSWEFYYGYTF.

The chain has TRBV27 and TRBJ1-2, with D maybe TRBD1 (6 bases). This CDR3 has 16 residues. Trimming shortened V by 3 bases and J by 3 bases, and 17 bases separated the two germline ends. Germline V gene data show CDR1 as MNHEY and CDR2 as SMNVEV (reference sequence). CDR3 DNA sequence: TGTGCCAGCAGTTTGGGCCCAGGGGAAATCGACTATGGCTACACCTTC. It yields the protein CASSLGPGEIDYGYTF.